Here is one T cell receptor beta chain with its context. What it recognizes is unknown. Per germline, CDR1 WNHNN and CDR2 SYGVQD (reference sequence). The CDR3 contains 13 residues. V lost 4 bases, J lost 1 base, and 7 bases lay in between. This record belongs to a study of vaccination and CD4 T cells after COVID-19. Treatment described: approximately 9-day PBMC culture with coronavirus spike peptide pools or control peptides (ViraFEST assay). Cultured CD4+ T cells had their DNA profiled by the Oncomine TCR Beta short-read assay. Each CDR3 protein gets one entry after TCRdb re-called the PCR reads with MiXCR. In the table there are over 8,000 distinct CDR3 sequences, approximately 70% of which are singletons.

The sequence was obtained from a human donor who had recovered from COVID-19. Sequencing was done on a sample of CD4+ T cells from blood, cultured in vitro. The chain uses TRBV10-1 and TRBJ1-1; D is uncertain. The CDR3 nucleotides read TGCGCCAGCAGTGCTCAGACGAACACTGAAGCTTTCTTT. Its translation: CASSAQTNTEAFF.